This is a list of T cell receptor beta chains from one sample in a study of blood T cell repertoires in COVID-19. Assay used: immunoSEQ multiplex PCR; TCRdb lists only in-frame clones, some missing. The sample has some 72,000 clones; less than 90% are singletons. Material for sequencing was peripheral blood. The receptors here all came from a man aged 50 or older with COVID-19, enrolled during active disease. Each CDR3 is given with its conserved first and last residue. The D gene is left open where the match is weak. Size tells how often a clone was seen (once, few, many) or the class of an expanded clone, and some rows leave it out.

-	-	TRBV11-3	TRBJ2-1	CASSSKNADGAGYNEQFF	TGTGCCAGCAGCTCAAAGAATGCGGACGGAGCGGGTTACAATGAGCAGTTCTTC
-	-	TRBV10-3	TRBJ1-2	CAISESRGNYGYTF	TGTGCCATCAGTGAGTCAAGGGGGAACTATGGCTACACCTTC
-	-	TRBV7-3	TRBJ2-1	CASSLNPRGAVGNEQFF	TGTGCCAGCAGCTTAAACCCTCGGGGGGCCGTGGGGAATGAGCAGTTCTTC
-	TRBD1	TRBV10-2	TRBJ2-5	CASTSDRGDQETQYF	TGCGCCAGCACTTCAGACAGGGGAGACCAAGAGACCCAGTACTTC
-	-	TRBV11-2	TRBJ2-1	CASSDFNEQFF	TGTGCCAGCAGCGACTTCAATGAGCAGTTCTTC
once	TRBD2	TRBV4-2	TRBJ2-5	CASSRYSGLQETQYF	TGTGCCAGCAGCCGCTACTCGGGACTACAAGAGACCCAGTACTTC
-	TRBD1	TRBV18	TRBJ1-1	CASSRTGDTEAFF	TGTGCCAGCTCACGGACAGGGGATACTGAAGCTTTCTTT
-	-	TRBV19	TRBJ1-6	CASRADSSNSPLHF	TGTGCCAGTAGGGCGGACAGCAGTAATTCACCCCTCCACTTT
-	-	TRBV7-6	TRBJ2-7	CASSSPSERALVGHEQYF	TGTGCCAGCAGCTCCCCAAGTGAGCGAGCCCTAGTAGGCCACGAGCAGTACTTC
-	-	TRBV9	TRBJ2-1	CASSNGLNSYNEQFF	TGTGCCAGCAGCAATGGACTAAACTCCTACAATGAGCAGTTCTTC
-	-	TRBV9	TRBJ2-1	CASSATGEGSYNEQFF	TGTGCCAGCAGCGCGACAGGGGAGGGCTCCTACAATGAGCAGTTCTTC
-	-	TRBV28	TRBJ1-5	CASLQGDGNQPQHF	TGTGCCAGCCTCCAGGGCGACGGCAATCAGCCCCAGCATTTT
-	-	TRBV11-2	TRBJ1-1	CASSLGPGYTEAFF	TGTGCCAGCAGCTTAGGCCCCGGTTACACTGAAGCTTTCTTT
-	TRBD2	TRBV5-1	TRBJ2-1	CASSLVLAGAQQFF	TGCGCCAGCAGCTTGGTTTTAGCGGGAGCTCAGCAGTTCTTC
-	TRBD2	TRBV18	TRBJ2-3	CASSPLRGGGTDTQYF	TGTGCCAGCTCACCCCTTCGCGGGGGGGGCACAGATACGCAGTATTTT
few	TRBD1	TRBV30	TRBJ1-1	CAWTKTGPHTEAFF	TGTGCCTGGACTAAGACAGGGCCCCACACTGAAGCTTTCTTT
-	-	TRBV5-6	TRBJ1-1	CASSLGLGRTEAFF	TGTGCCAGCAGCTTGGGATTGGGGCGGACTGAAGCTTTCTTT
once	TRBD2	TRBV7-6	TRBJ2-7	CASSPGRASGSHEQYF	TGTGCCAGCAGCCCCGGGCGGGCTAGCGGGAGCCACGAGCAGTACTTC
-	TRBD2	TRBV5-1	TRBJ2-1	CASSHPLAGGSDEQFF	TGCGCCAGCAGCCACCCTCTAGCGGGAGGCAGCGATGAGCAGTTCTTC
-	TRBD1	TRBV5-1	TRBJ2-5	CASSGIDAGGDWETQYF	TGCGCCAGCAGCGGAATAGACGCAGGGGGCGATTGGGAGACCCAGTACTTC
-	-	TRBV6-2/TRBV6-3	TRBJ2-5	CASSRATQETQYF	TGTGCCAGCAGCCGAGCTACCCAAGAGACCCAGTACTTC
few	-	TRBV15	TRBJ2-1	CATSRDAGGLIRSEQFF	TGTGCCACCAGCAGAGATGCTGGGGGGTTGATTCGATCCGAGCAGTTCTTC
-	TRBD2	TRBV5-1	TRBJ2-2	CASRGLAGATGELFF	TGCGCCAGCAGGGGGCTAGCGGGAGCCACCGGGGAGCTGTTTTTT
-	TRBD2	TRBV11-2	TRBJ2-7	CASSVFLAATYEQYF	TGTGCCAGCAGCGTCTTCCTAGCGGCCACCTACGAGCAGTACTTC
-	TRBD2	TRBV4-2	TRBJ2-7	CASSQDHGLATYEQYF	TGTGCCAGCAGCCAAGATCACGGACTAGCGACCTACGAGCAGTACTTC
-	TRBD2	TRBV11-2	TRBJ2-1	CASSLTSGYNEQFF	TGTGCCAGCAGCTTGACTAGCGGCTACAATGAGCAGTTCTTC
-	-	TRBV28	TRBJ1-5	CASSSPRPGDNQPQHF	TGTGCCAGCAGTTCCCCCCGCCCAGGGGACAATCAGCCCCAGCATTTT